The 25 T cell receptor beta chains listed next were all sequenced from one sample in a study of T cells in Graves' hyperthyroidism and ophthalmopathy. Regions amplified from RNA transcripts were the TCR beta CDR3 regions. TCR CDR3 regions were first amplified by RT-PCR with HTBI primers. One entry per CDR3 protein, called by TCRdb with MiXCR from the multiplex PCR reads. Altogether hundreds of thousands of distinct CDR3 sequences are present, over 15% being singletons, with the ten largest covering around 17%. The specimen sequenced was blood. The receptors here all came from a woman between 18 and 30 years old with Graves' ophthalmopathy.

This clonotype appeared many times. This chain joins TRBV6-1 and TRBJ2-7; D tentatively fits TRBD1 or TRBD2 (7 bases each). Germline lookup yields CDR1 MNHNS and CDR2 SASEGT. V dropped 2 bases and J dropped 6 bases, with 14 bases sitting between them. This CDR3 has 14 residues. CDR3 residues: CASSELDREGEQYF. The CDR3, as DNA: TGTGCCAGCAGTGAACTAGACAGGGAGGGCGAGCAGTACTTC.

The chain uses TRBV11-2 and TRBJ1-6; a possible D gene is TRBD1 (5 bases). Trimming stripped 5 bases from V and 7 bases from J, with 15 bases between. This CDR3 is built from 15 residues. Germline CDR1 SGHAT, CDR2 FQNNGV. The CDR3 bases are TGTGCCAGCAGCGCCTTCAGGGAATACAATTCACCCCTCCACTTT. It translates to CASSAFREYNSPLHF.

The rearrangement joins TRBV20-1 to TRBJ2-1; perhaps TRBD1 as D (6 bases). V was clipped by 8 bases and J by 8 bases, with 25 bases between them. CDR3 length equals 15 residues. Per germline, CDR1 DFQATT and CDR2 SNEGSKA (reference sequence). The CDR3: CSFVPLKAEGDEQFF. DNA of the CDR3: TGCAGTTTTGTCCCCTTGAAGGCCGAGGGGGATGAGCAGTTCTTC.

This clonotype occurred a few times. This rearrangement joins TRBV6-2 or TRBV6-3 to TRBJ1-2; no clear D gene. The CDR3 contains 16 residues. Per the germline V gene, CDR1 is MNHEY and CDR2 is SVGEGT. Trimming removed 0 bases from V and 4 bases from J, with 15 bases in between. The CDR3 region is CASSYSQALPTYGYTF. Here the CDR3 DNA reads TGTGCCAGCAGTTACTCGCAAGCGCTTCCCACCTATGGCTACACCTTC.

Many counts were recorded for this clonotype. This chain links TRBV27 with TRBJ1-2; D ambiguous. CDR1 and CDR2 from the germline V gene are MNHEY and SMNVEV (reference sequence). The CDR3 length is 14 residues. V was clipped by 1 base and J by 4 bases, with 10 bases between them. In DNA, the CDR3 is TGTGCCAGCAGTTTATTTACGGGTTCCTATGGCTACACCTTC. It translates to CASSLFTGSYGYTF.

This clonotype was seen only a few times. The V gene is TRBV6-1, the J gene TRBJ2-1; 11 bases are shared with TRBD2. V shed 5 bases and J 4 bases; nucleotides not matched to a gene: 7. The CDR3 spans 16 residues. Germline values: CDR1 MNHNS, CDR2 SASEGT. CDR3 in DNA: TGTGCCAGCAGTTCTCTCCTAGCGGGGGGATACAATGAGCAGTTCTTC. Translation gives CASSSLLAGGYNEQFF.

This clonotype was picked up a small number of times. The chain employs TRBV6-1 and TRBJ2-1; 7 nucleotides line up with TRBD2. The CDR3 contains 17 residues. CDR1 MNHNS and CDR2 SASEGT come from the germline V gene. V trimming: 3 bases; J trimming: 3 bases; junction bases outside the gene matches: 11. CDR3 nucleotides: TGTGCCAGCAGTGAGGGGGGGTCAGTCTGGGTCTACAATGAGCAGTTCTTC. Residues: CASSEGGSVWVYNEQFF.

This clonotype was found many times. The V call is TRBV30, the J call TRBJ1-2; 7 positions agree with TRBD1. CDR1 is GTSNPN, CDR2 SVGIG, per germline (reference sequence). This CDR3 contains 13 residues. V was pared by 2 bases and J by 9 bases, with 9 bases of the junction left unmatched. The CDR3 protein is CAWSPGRGSSYTF. CDR3 nucleotides: TGTGCCTGGAGTCCGGGCAGGGGGAGTAGCTACACCTTC.

This rearrangement joins TRBV29-1 to TRBJ1-4; TRBD1 matches at 7 bases. The CDR3 is 14 amino acids. The junction had 8 bases not matched to a gene; V was cut back by 6 bases and J by 4 bases. Germline V gene sequence: CDR1 SQVTM, CDR2 ANQGSEA. Here the CDR3 reads CSVAVGTDNEKLFF. CDR3 nucleotides: TGCAGCGTGGCAGTCGGGACAGATAATGAAAAACTGTTTTTT.

This clonotype was seen a handful of times. V is TRBV28 and J is TRBJ1-5; D ambiguous. The germline V gene encodes CDR1 MDHEN and CDR2 SYDVKM. This CDR3 region has 14 residues. Trimming pared 5 bases from V and 0 bases from J, leaving 8 bases between. This CDR3 is CASSPFYSNQPQHF. DNA for the CDR3: TGTGCCAGCAGTCCCTTTTATAGCAATCAGCCCCAGCATTTT.

This clonotype appeared a few times. The V call is TRBV27, the J call TRBJ2-2; TRBD2 agrees at 11 bases. The CDR3 spans 17 residues. V shed 6 bases, J shed 2 bases, and the junction held 8 bases outside the gene matches. Germline V gene lookup returns CDR1 MNHEY and CDR2 SMNVEV (reference sequence). CDR3 in amino acids: CASSSPSGGTNTGELFF. The CDR3 DNA follows: TGTGCCAGCAGCTCCCCTAGCGGGGGGACCAACACCGGGGAGCTGTTTTTT.

With regard to this clonotype: With a much larger clone just one base away, this may be a read error. The J gene is TRBJ1-1, the V gene TRBV15; D remains unclear. Germline lookup yields CDR1 LNHNV and CDR2 YYDKDF (reference sequence). CDR3 size: 14 residues. CDR3 sequence reads: CANSRDPRSTEAFF. The CDR3 nucleotides are TGTGCCAACAGCAGAGACCCGAGAAGCACTGAAGCTTTCTTT.

This clonotype has a count of ten or more. The rearrangement joins TRBV30 to TRBJ1-6; D gene uncertain. Looked up from germline, CDR1 is GTSNPN and CDR2 is SVGIG (reference sequence). This CDR3 has 13 residues. V was cut by 3 bases and J by 10 bases, with 13 bases left in between. CDR3 residues: CAWRVDPASPLHF. The CDR3 bases are TGTGCCTGGAGGGTGGACCCGGCGTCACCCCTCCACTTT. Full variable domain (remainder filled in from reference TRBV30 and TRBJ1-6): SQTIHQWPATLVQPVGSPLSLECTVEGTSNPNLYWYRQAAGRGLQLLFYSVGIGQISSEVPQNLSASRPQDRQFILSSKKLLLSDSGFYLCAWRVDPASPLHFGNGTRLTVT.

This clonotype was seen only a few times. The V gene is TRBV5-1, the J gene TRBJ2-6; 7 bases fit TRBD1. Unmatched junction bases numbered 10, after V lost 7 bases and J lost 0 bases. CDR1 and CDR2 from the germline V gene are SGHRS and YFSETQ. The CDR3 spans 17 residues. Here the CDR3 reads CASATDRRSSGANVLTF. CDR3 coding DNA: TGCGCCAGCGCTACGGACAGGCGAAGCTCTGGGGCCAACGTCCTGACTTTC.

This clonotype was counted ten times or more. The chain links TRBV6-1 to TRBJ2-1; D possibly corresponds to TRBD1 (5 bases). The CDR3 is 14 residues long. V lost 7 bases, J lost 7 bases, and 17 bases lay in between. Germline CDR1 MNHNS, CDR2 SASEGT. The CDR3 is CASNGPQGDNEQFF. DNA of the CDR3: TGTGCCAGCAATGGACCACAAGGGGATAATGAGCAGTTCTTC.

This clonotype was observed at least ten times. Written as DNA, the CDR3 is TGTGCCAGCACCCCCCCCGGGATCTACGAGCAGTACTTC. Amino acids: CASTPPGIYEQYF. The chain recombines TRBV6-1 with TRBJ2-7, with D possibly matching TRBD2 (5 bases). The germline V gene has CDR1 MNHNS and CDR2 SASEGT. This CDR3 has 13 residues. Trimming removed 7 bases at V and 3 bases at J, with 13 bases between.

The sample holds many counts of this clonotype. The chain combines TRBV5-1 with TRBJ2-1; the D is unclear. Trimming stripped 4 bases from V and 6 bases from J, with 11 bases between. CDR1 is SGHRS and CDR2 is YFSETQ in the germline V gene. This CDR3 is 13 amino acids long. The CDR3 coding sequence is TGCGCCAGCAGCGGGGTAAGTCCCAATGAGCAGTTCTTC. This gives the protein CASSGVSPNEQFF.

This clonotype was recorded many times. The V and J genes are TRBV2 and TRBJ2-7; 10 positions match TRBD2. V trimming: 7 bases; J trimming: 4 bases; junction bases outside the gene matches: 4. The CDR3 extends over 13 amino acids. The V gene's germline CDR1 is SNHLY and CDR2 FYNNEI. The CDR3 protein is CASNGLAAYEQYF. As DNA, the CDR3 is TGTGCCAGCAATGGACTAGCGGCGTACGAGCAGTACTTC.

This clonotype was observed many times. This chain connects TRBV30 to TRBJ2-1; TRBD1 matches at 8 bases. CDR3 size: 14 residues. J was trimmed by 8 bases and V by 4 bases; bases with no gene match: 10. From germline, CDR1 is GTSNPN and CDR2 SVGIG (reference sequence). CDR3 amino acids: CAWTRTGSSHEQFF. CDR3 DNA: TGTGCCTGGACTAGGACAGGGAGTAGTCATGAGCAGTTCTTC.

The chain employs TRBV20-1 and TRBJ2-6, with 11 bases aligning to TRBD1. V lost 0 bases and J lost 0; bases outside the gene matches: 1. CDR3 length: 17 residues. Germline V gene lookup returns CDR1 DFQATT and CDR2 SNEGSKA (reference sequence). CDR3 in amino acids: CSARDGTGGSGANVLTF. The CDR3 nucleotides are TGCAGTGCTAGAGATGGGACAGGGGGCTCTGGGGCCAACGTCCTGACTTTC.

The rearrangement joins TRBV27 to TRBJ2-7; the D gene is possibly TRBD2 (6 bases). The germline V gene encodes CDR1 MNHEY and CDR2 SMNVEV (reference sequence). With 4 bases removed from V and 2 bases from J, the gap between germline ends came to 12 bases. The length of the CDR3 is 14 residues. The DNA for the CDR3 is TGTGCCAGCAGTTGGGGGGAGGCCCCCTACGAGCAGTACTTC. Translated: CASSWGEAPYEQYF.

This clonotype was observed at least ten times. CDR3: CASSSNRVVNTEAFF. CDR3 DNA sequence: TGTGCCAGCAGTTCCAACAGGGTTGTAAACACTGAAGCTTTCTTT. This rearrangement joins TRBV6-2 or TRBV6-3 to TRBJ1-1; a weak D match, TRBD1 (6 bases). The germline V gene encodes CDR1 MNHEY and CDR2 SVGEGT. V shed 4 bases and J shed 2 bases, with 14 bases lying between them. This CDR3 comprises 15 residues.

This clonotype was recorded many times. The chain combines TRBV27 with TRBJ1-1, with TRBD1 matching over 8 bases. V shed 5 bases, J shed 2 bases, and the junction held 10 bases outside the gene matches. The CDR3 covers 16 residues. In germline, CDR1 is MNHEY, CDR2 SMNVEV (reference sequence). CDR3 nucleotide sequence: TGTGCCAGCAGTGTGTCGACCCAGGGGGCAAACACTGAAGCTTTCTTT. Its protein is CASSVSTQGANTEAFF.

This clonotype was detected many times. This chain joins TRBV20-1 and TRBJ2-1, with TRBD1 identical over 7 bases. Germline values: CDR1 DFQATT, CDR2 SNEGSKA (reference sequence). The CDR3 has 14 amino acids. V shed 1 base and J 6 bases; nucleotides not matched to a gene: 6. The CDR3: CSARVTGEGNEQFF. The CDR3 bases are TGCAGTGCTAGAGTCACAGGGGAAGGCAATGAGCAGTTCTTC.

This clonotype was seen a handful of times. The V gene is TRBV3-1, the J gene TRBJ1-1; D remains ambiguous. The CDR3 totals 15 residues. CDR1 LGHDT and CDR2 YNNKEL come from the germline V gene (reference sequence). Trimming cost V 2 bases and J 2 bases, with 12 bases left between them. This chain's CDR3 is CASSQSGWGNTEAFF. The CDR3, as DNA: TGTGCCAGCAGCCAATCGGGGTGGGGAAACACTGAAGCTTTCTTT.